This TCR beta chain was recovered during a study of T cell responses to AZD1222 COVID-19 vaccine. Data came from immunoSEQ multiplex PCR; TCRdb stores just in-frame clones and leaves some out. The sample contains 95,000 to 110,000 clones, 80% to 95% of which appear only once. Worth noting for this clone: Additional DNA sequences in this sample encode the identical CDR3.

This receptor was obtained from an adult who received the AZD1222 COVID-19 vaccine. This sample comprised peripheral blood, obtained 28 days after the second AZD1222 dose.

The CDR3 nucleotides are TGTGCCTGGAGTCCCGGAAACACCATATATTTT. Encoded protein: CAWSPGNTIYF. The chain recombines TRBV30 with TRBJ1-3; D not resolved. Trimming left V 2 bases short and J 4 bases short, with 3 bases between. There are 11 residues in the CDR3. Germline V gene lookup returns CDR1 GTSNPN and CDR2 SVGIG (reference sequence).